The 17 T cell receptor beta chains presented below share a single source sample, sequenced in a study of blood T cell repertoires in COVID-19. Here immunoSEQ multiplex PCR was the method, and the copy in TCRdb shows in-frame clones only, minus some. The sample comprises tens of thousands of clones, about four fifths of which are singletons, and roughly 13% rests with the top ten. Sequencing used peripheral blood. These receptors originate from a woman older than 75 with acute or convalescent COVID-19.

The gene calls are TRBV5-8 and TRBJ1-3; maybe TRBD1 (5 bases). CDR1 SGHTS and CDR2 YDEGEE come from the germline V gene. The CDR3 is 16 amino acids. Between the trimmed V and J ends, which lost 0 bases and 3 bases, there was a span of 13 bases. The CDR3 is CASSLDGGAGGNTIYF. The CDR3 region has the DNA TGTGCCAGCAGCTTGGATGGCGGGGCAGGTGGAAACACCATATATTTT.

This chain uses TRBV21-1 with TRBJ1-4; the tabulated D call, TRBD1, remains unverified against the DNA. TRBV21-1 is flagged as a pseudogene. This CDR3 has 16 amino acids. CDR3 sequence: CARVGTGGRTNEKLFF. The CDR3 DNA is TGTGCCAGGGTCGGGACAGGGGGCCGTACTAATGAAAAACTGTTTTTT.

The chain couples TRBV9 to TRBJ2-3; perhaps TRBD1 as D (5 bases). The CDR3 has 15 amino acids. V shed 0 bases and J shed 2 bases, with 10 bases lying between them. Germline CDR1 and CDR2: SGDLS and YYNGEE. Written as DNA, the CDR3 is TGTGCCAGCAGCGTAGCCCCAGGGTACACAGATACGCAGTATTTT. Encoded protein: CASSVAPGYTDTQYF.

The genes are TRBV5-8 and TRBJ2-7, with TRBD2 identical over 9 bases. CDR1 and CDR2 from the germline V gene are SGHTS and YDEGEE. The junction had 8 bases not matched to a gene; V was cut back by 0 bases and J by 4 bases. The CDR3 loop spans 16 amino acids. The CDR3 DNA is TGTGCCAGCAGCTTGGTGGTAGCGGGAGACCTATACGAGCAGTACTTC. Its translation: CASSLVVAGDLYEQYF.

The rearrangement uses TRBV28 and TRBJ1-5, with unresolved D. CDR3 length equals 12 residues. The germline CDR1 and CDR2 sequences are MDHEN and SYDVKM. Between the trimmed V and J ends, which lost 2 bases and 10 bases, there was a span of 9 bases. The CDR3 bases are TGTGCCAGCAGTTTAGGCAGGCAACCCCAGCATTTT. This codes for CASSLGRQPQHF.

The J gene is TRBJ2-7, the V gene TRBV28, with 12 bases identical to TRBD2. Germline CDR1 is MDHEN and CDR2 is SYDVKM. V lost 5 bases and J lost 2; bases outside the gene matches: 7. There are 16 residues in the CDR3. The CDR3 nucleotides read TGTGCCAGCAGTCCACCGACTAGCGGGAGACCCTACGAGCAGTACTTC. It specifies CASSPPTSGRPYEQYF.

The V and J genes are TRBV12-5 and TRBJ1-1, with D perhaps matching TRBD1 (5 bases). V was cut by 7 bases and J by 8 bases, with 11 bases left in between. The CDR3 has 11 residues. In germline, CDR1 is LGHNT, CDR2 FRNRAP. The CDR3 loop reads CASAQDIEAFF. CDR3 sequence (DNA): TGTGCTAGTGCCCAGGACATCGAAGCTTTCTTT.

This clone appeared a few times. The CDR3 here is CASSDPRGASYNEQFF. In DNA form, the CDR3 reads TGTGCCAGCAGTGACCCCAGGGGGGCGAGCTACAATGAGCAGTTCTTC. The chain joins TRBV6-1 to TRBJ2-1; tentatively, D is TRBD1 (7 bases). The CDR3 totals 16 residues. The V gene lost 3 bases and the J gene lost 3 bases, with 15 bases spanning the gap. Germline CDR1 reads MNHNS; CDR2 reads SASEGT.

CDR3 residues: CASSLGLPTDTQYF. The CDR3 bases are TGTGCCAGCAGCTTAGGACTACCCACAGATACGCAGTATTTT. The V and J genes are TRBV7-2 and TRBJ2-3; weak D call: TRBD2 (5 bases). CDR1 and CDR2 from the germline V gene are SGHTA and FQGNSA. Trimming pared 1 base from V and 2 bases from J, leaving 7 bases between. This CDR3 is 14 amino acids long.

The CDR3 sequence: CASSASGTSYEQYF. CDR3 sequence (DNA): TGTGCCAGCAGTGCTAGCGGGACCTCCTACGAGCAGTACTTC. V and J are TRBV28 and TRBJ2-7, with 9 positions matching TRBD2. The CDR3 runs 14 residues. Germline loops: CDR1 MDHEN, CDR2 SYDVKM. V lost 5 bases, J lost 0 bases, and 2 bases stayed unmatched.

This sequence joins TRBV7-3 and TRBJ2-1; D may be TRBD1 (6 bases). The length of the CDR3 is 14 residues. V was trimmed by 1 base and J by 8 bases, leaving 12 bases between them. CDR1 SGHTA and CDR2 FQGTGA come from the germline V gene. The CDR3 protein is CASSLSQGSHEQFF. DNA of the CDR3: TGTGCCAGCAGCTTAAGCCAGGGGTCGCATGAGCAGTTCTTC.

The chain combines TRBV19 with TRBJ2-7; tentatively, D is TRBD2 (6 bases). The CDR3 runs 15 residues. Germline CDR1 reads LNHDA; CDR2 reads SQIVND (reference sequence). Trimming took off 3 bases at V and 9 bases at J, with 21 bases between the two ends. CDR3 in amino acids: CASSIKRAPVRRQYF. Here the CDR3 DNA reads TGTGCCAGTAGTATCAAGCGGGCCCCAGTGCGGAGGCAGTACTTC.

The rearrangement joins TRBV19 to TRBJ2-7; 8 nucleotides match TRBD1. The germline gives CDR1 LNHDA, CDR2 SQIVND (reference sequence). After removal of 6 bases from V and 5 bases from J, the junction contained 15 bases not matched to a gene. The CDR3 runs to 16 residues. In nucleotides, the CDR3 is TGTGCCAGTAGCCCAACCTCTTGGACAGGGATAAACGAGCAGTACTTC. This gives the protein CASSPTSWTGINEQYF.

The CDR3 protein is CASSQDLGREQYF. CDR3 bases: TGCGCCAGCAGCCAAGATTTGGGGAGGGAGCAGTACTTC. This sequence joins TRBV4-1 and TRBJ2-7, with a possible D match to TRBD2 (6 bases). Germline V CDR1 and CDR2: MGHRA, YSYEKL. The CDR3 totals 13 residues. Trimming left V 0 bases short and J 7 bases short, with 10 bases between.

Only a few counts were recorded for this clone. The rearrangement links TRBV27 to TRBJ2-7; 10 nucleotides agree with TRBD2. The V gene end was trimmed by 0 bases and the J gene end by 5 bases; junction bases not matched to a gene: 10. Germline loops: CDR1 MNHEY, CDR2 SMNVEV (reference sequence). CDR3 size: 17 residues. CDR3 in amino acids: CASSLSHSSGRVHEQYF. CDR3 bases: TGTGCCAGCAGTTTATCCCACTCCAGCGGGAGGGTCCACGAGCAGTACTTC.

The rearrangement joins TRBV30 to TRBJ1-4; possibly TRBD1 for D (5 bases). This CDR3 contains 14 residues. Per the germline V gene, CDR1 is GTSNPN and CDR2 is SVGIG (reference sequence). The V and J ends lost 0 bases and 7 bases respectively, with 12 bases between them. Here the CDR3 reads CAWSVLGAVEKLFF. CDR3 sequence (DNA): TGTGCCTGGAGTGTACTTGGGGCGGTTGAAAAACTGTTTTTT.

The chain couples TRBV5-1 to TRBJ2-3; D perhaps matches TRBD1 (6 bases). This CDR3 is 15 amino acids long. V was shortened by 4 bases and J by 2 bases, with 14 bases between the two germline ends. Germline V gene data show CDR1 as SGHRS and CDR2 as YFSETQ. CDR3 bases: TGCGCCAGCAGCGGCGCAGGGGCCCTCACAGATACGCAGTATTTT. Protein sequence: CASSGAGALTDTQYF.